The clone carrying this T cell receptor (beta chain) was picked up a small number of times. This sample was included in a study of T-cell memory formation after mild COVID-19. Study overall: TCR clusters were largely donor specific.

The CDR3 runs to 14 residues. Trimming cost V 6 bases and J 8 bases; bases outside gene matches: 7. In TCRdb, the 5' RACE reads were re-called with MiXCR into one record per CDR3 protein. Here the sample spans 110,000 to 150,000 distinct CDR3 sequences, roughly 13% being singletons. This clonotype was obtained from an adult woman who had mild COVID-19 (a few samples of this study predate the infection). Cell type and time point are not known. The sample consisted of PBMCs or a T cell subset sorted from them (not recorded which). V gene TRBV12-3 or TRBV12-4 combines with J gene TRBJ1-4; 9 nucleotides align to TRBD1. Here the CDR3 reads CASSPGQGYEKLFF. Written as DNA, the CDR3 is TGTGCCAGCAGCCCGGGACAGGGTTACGAAAAACTGTTTTTT.